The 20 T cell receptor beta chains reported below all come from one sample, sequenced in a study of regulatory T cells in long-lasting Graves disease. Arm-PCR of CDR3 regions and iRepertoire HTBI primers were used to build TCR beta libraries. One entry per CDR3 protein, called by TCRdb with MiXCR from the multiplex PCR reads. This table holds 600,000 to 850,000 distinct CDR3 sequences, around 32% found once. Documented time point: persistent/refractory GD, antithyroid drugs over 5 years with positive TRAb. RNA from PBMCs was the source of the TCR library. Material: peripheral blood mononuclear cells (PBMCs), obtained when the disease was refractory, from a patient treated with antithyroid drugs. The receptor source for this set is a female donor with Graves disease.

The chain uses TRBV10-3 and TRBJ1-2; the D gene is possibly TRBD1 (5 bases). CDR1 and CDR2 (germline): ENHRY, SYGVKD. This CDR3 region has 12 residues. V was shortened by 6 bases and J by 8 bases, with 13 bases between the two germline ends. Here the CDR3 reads CAISPQGGGYTF. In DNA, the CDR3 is TGTGCCATCAGCCCGCAGGGAGGGGGCTACACCTTC.

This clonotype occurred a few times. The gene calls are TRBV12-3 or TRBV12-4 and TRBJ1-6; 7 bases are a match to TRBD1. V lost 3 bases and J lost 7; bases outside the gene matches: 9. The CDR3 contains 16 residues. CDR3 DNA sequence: TGTGCCAGCAGTTTGTGGGGGCGCAGGGGGAATTCACCCCTCCACTTT. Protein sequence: CASSLWGRRGNSPLHF.

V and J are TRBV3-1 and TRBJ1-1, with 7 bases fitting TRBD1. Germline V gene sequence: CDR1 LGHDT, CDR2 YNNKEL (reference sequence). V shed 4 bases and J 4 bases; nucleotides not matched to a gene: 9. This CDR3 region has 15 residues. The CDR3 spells CASSLGTERSTEAFF. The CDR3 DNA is TGTGCCAGCAGCCTCGGGACAGAAAGATCCACTGAAGCTTTCTTT. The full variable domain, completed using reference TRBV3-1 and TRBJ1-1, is DTAVSQTPKYLVTQMGNDKSIKCEQNLGHDTMYWYKQDSKKFLKIMFSYNNKELIINETVPNRFSPKSPDKAHLNLHINSLELGDSAVYFCASSLGTERSTEAFFGQGTRLTVV.

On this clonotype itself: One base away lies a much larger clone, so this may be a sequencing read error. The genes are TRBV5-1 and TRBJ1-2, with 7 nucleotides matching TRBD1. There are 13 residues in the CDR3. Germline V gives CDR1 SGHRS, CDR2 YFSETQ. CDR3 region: CASSLGQGNGHTF. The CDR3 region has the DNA TGCGCCAGCAGCTTGGGACAGGGAAATGGCCACACCTTC.

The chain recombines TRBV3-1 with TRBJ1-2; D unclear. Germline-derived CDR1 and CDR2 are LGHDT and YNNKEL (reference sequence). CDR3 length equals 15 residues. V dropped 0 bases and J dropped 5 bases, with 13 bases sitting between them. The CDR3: CASSQDTGLPYGYTF. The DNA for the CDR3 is TGTGCCAGCAGCCAAGACACGGGATTGCCTTATGGCTACACCTTC.

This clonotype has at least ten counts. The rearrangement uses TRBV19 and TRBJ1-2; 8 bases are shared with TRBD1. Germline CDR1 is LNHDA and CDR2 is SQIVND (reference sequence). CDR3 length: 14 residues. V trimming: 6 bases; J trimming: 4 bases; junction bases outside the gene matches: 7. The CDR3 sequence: CASRPYGTGYGYTF. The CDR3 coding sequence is TGTGCCAGTAGACCGTATGGGACAGGCTATGGCTACACCTTC.

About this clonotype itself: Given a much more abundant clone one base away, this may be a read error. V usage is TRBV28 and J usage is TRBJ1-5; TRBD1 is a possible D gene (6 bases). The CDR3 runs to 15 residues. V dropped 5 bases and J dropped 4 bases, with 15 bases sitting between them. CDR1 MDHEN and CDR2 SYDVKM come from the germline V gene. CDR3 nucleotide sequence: TGTGCCAGCAGTCCAGATCGGGGGGCGAATCAGCCCCAGCATTTT. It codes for CASSPDRGANQPQHF.

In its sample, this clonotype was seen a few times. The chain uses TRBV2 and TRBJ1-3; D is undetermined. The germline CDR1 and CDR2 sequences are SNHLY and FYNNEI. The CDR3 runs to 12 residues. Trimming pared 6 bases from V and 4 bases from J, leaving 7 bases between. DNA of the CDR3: TGTGCCAGCAGGGGAGGAGGAAACACCATATATTTT. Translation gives CASRGGGNTIYF. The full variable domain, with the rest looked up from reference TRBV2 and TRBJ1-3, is EPEVTQTPSHQVTQMGQEVILRCVPISNHLYFYWYRQILGQKVEFLVSFYNNEISEKSEIFDDQFSVERPDGSNFTLKIRSTKLEDSAMYFCASRGGGNTIYFGEGSWLTVV.

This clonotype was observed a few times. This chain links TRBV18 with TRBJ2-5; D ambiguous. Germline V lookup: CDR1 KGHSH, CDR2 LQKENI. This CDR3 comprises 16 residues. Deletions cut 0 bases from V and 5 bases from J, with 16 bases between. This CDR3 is CASSPPVNGQRETQYF. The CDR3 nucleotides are TGTGCCAGCTCACCACCGGTGAACGGCCAGAGGGAGACCCAGTACTTC.

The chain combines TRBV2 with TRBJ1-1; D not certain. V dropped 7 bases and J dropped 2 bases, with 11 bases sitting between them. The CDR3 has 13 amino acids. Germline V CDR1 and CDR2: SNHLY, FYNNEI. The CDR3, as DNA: TGTGCCAGCAAGGTGACTTATAACACTGAAGCTTTCTTT. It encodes CASKVTYNTEAFF.

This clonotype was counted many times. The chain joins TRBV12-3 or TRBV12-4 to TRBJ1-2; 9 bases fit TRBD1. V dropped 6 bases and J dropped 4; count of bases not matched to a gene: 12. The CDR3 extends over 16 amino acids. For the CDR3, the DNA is TGTGCCAGCAGGGGAACAGGGGGCGCCAGGGTCTATGGCTACACCTTC. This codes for CASRGTGGARVYGYTF.

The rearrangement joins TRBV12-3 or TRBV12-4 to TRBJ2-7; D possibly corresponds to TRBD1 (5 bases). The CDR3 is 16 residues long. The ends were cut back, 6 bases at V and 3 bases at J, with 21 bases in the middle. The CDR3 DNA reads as TGTGCCAGCAGCCAGGCCCCACAGGTGCCATACTACGAGCAGTACTTC. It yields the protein CASSQAPQVPYYEQYF.

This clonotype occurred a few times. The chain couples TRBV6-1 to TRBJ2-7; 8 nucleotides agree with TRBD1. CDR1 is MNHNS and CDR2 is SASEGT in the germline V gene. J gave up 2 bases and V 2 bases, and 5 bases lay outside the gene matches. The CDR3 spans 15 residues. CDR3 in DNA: TGTGCCAGCAGTGAACCAGGGGGCTTGACCTACGAGCAGTACTTC. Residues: CASSEPGGLTYEQYF.

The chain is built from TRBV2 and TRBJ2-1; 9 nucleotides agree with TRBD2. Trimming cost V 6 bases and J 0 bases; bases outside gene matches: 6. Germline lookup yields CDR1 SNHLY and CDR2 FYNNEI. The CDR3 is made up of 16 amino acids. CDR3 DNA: TGTGCCAGCAGCACCCCGACTAGCGGCTCCTACAATGAGCAGTTCTTC. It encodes CASSTPTSGSYNEQFF.

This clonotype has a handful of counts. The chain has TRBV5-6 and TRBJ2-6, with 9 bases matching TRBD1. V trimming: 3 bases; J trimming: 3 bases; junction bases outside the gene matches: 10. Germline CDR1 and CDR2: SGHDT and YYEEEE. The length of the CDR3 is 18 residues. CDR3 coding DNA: TGTGCCAGCAGCTCAGTACGACAGGGGGAATATGGGGCCAACGTCCTGACTTTC. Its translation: CASSSVRQGEYGANVLTF.

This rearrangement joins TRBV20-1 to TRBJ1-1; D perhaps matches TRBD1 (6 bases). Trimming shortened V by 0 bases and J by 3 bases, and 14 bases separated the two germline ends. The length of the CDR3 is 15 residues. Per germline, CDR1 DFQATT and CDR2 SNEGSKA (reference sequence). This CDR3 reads CSARELQGGYTEAFF. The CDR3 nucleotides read TGCAGTGCTAGAGAGTTACAGGGTGGATACACTGAAGCTTTCTTT.

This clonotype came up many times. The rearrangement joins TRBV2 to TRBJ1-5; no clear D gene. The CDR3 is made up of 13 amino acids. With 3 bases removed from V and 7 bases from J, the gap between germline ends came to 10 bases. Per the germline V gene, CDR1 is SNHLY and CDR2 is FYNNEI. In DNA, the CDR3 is TGTGCCAGCAGTGAGACGGGTGGACAGCCCCAGCATTTT. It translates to CASSETGGQPQHF.

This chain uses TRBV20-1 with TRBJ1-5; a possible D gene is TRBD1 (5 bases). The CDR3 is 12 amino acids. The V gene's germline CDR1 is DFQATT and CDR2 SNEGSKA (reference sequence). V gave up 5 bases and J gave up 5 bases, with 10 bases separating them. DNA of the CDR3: TGCAGTGCTGGTGAGGGGTATCAGCCCCAGCATTTT. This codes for CSAGEGYQPQHF.

The chain's CDR3 is CASSLVSDSYEQYF. The CDR3 bases are TGTGCCAGCAGCTTAGTATCGGACTCCTACGAGCAGTACTTC. The chain links TRBV28 to TRBJ2-7, with no clear D. This CDR3 contains 14 residues. The germline V and J ends were trimmed by 6 bases and 0 bases, with 12 bases remaining between them. Germline CDR1 and CDR2: MDHEN and SYDVKM.

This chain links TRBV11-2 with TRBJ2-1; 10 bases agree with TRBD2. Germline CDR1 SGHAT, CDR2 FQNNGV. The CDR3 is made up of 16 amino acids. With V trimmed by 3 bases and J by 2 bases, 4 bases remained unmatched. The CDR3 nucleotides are TGTGCCAGCAGCTTGACTAGCGGGCGTCCCTACAATGAGCAGTTCTTC. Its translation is CASSLTSGRPYNEQFF.